The sequence of this T cell receptor (beta chain) was determined in a study of shared clonotypes between healthy human individuals. Findings and caveats of the study: Genetic and exposure-history diversity was limited by the small donor number.

V lost 4 bases, J lost 4 bases, and 16 bases stayed unmatched. CDR1 and CDR2 (germline): SGHRS, YFSETQ. The CDR3 length is 18 residues. The method was immunoSEQ multiplex PCR; TCRdb's version includes in-frame clones alone and lacks a portion of them. The data show about 190,000 clones, with over 50% seen just once and 8.5% to 12% held by the top ten. Worth noting for this clone: What it binds is not known.

The origin of this receptor is a man aged 25-40 years in good health. The specimen sequenced was memory CD4+ T cells sorted from blood. Described subset: CD45RA-negative fraction. This chain uses TRBV5-1 with TRBJ2-1; TRBD2 aligns across 8 bases. CDR3 DNA: TGCGCCAGCAGCCCTGGCTTAAAAGCGGGAGTAGATTACAATGAGCAGTTCTTC. Its protein is CASSPGLKAGVDYNEQFF.